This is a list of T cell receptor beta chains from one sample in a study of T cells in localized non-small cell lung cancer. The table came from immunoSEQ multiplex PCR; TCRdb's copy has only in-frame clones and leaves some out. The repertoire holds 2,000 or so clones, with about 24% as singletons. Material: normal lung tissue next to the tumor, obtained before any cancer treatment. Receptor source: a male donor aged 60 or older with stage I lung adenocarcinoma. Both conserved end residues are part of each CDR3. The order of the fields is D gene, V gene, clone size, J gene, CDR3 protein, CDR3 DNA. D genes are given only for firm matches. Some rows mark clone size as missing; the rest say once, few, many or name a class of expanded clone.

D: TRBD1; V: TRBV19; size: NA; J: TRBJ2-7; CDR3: CASSRLGQGIYEQYF; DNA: TGTGCCAGTAGTCGGTTGGGACAGGGGATCTACGAGCAGTACTTC
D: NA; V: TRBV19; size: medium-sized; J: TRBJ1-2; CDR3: CASSTRFPGGDYGYTF; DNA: TGTGCCAGTAGTACGCGATTCCCCGGGGGAGACTATGGCTACACCTTC
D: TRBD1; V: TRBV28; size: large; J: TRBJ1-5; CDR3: CASSLFTGAHQPQHF; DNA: TGTGCCAGCAGTTTATTTACAGGGGCTCATCAGCCCCAGCATTTT
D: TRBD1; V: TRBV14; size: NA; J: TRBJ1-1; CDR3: CASSHRTGWNTEAFF; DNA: TGTGCCAGCAGCCACAGGACAGGTTGGAACACTGAAGCTTTCTTT
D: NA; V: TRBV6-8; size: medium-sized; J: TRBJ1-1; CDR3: CASTAPGIAEAFF; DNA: TGTGCCAGCACCGCACCTGGGATCGCTGAAGCTTTCTTT
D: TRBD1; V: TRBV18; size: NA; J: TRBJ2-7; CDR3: CASSRDRTYEQYF; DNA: TGTGCCAGCTCACGGGACAGAACCTACGAGCAGTACTTC
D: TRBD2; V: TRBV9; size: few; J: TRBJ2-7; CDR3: CASSTGTSDYEQYF; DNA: TGTGCCAGCAGTACCGGGACTAGCGATTACGAGCAGTACTTC
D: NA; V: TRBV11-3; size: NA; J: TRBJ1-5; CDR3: CASSQGEGTRSNQPQHF; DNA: TGTGCCAGCAGCCAAGGCGAAGGGACAAGGAGCAATCAGCCCCAGCATTTT
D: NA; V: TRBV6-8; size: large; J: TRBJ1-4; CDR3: CASSYRKTATNEKLFF; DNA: TGTGCCAGCAGTTATAGGAAGACTGCAACTAATGAAAAACTGTTTTTT
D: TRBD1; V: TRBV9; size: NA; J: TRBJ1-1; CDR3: CASSGQGVNTEAFF; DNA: TGTGCCAGCAGCGGACAGGGGGTGAACACTGAAGCTTTCTTT
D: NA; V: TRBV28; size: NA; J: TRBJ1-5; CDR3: CASSPGGSNQPQHF; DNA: TGTGCCAGCAGTCCCGGGGGAAGCAATCAGCCCCAGCATTTT
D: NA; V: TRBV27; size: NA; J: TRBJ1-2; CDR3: CASSLSSWQSHGYTF; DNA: TGTGCCAGCAGTTTAAGTTCGTGGCAGTCTCACGGCTACACCTTC
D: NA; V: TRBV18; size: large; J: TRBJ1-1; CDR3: CASSPNQGRTEAFF; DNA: TGTGCCAGCTCACCAAACCAAGGTAGGACTGAAGCTTTCTTT
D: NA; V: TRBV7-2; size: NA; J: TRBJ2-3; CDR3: CASSITSTDTQYF; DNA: TGTGCCAGCAGCATTACTAGCACAGATACGCAGTATTTT
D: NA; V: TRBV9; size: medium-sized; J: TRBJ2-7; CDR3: CASSVADLGEQYF; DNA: TGTGCCAGCAGCGTAGCGGACCTTGGCGAGCAGTACTTC
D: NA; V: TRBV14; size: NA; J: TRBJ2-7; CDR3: CASSPKQIFFAEQYF; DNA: TGTGCCAGCAGCCCCAAACAGATTTTCTTCGCCGAGCAGTACTTC
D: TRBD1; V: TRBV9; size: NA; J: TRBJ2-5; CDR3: CASSATGTVQETQYF; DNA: TGTGCCAGCAGCGCGACAGGGACAGTACAAGAGACCCAGTACTTC
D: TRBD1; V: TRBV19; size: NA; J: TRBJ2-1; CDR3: CASTRQGPNEQFF; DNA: TGTGCCAGTACCCGACAGGGGCCCAATGAGCAGTTCTTC